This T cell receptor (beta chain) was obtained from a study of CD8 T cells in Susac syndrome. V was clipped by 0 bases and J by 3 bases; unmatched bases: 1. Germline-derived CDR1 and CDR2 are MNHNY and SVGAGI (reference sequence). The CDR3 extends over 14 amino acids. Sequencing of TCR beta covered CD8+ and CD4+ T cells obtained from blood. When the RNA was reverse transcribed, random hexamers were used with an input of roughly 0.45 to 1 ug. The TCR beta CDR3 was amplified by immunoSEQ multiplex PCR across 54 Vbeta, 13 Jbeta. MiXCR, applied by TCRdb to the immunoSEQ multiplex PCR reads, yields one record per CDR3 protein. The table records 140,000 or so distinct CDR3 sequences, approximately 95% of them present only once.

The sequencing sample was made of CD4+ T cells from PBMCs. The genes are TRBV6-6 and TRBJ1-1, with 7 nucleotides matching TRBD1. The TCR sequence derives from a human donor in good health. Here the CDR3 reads CASSYSTGYTEAFF. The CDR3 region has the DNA TGTGCCAGCAGTTACTCGACAGGGTACACTGAAGCTTTCTTT.